This T cell receptor (beta chain) was sequenced for a study of cytomegalovirus exposure and HLA in healthy donors. Study findings and constraints: Productive rates of about 87% or about 30% were seen for most TCR beta V segments in an earlier analysis. Some V segments could not be told apart, so they were left out, TRBV6-2 and TRBV6-3 among them. In all likelihood, a cluster of highly shared sequence variants was a sequencing artifact. DRB1 had the most TCR associations and HLA-C the fewest, a later analysis found, with rates varying by HLA locus.

The CDR3 consists of 14 residues. V trimming: 6 bases; J trimming: 7 bases; junction bases outside the gene matches: 9. Germline V gene data show CDR1 as ENHRY and CDR2 as SYGVKD. In the PCR, 60 Vbeta and 13 Jbeta primers were used. Libraries were prepared by immunoSEQ multiplex PCR; TCRdb keeps only in-frame clonotypes and omits some of them. The table includes fewer than 110,000 clones, approximately 80% detected once. As to this clone: Its antigen is still unknown.

This receptor was obtained from a male donor in good health and CMV-seronegative. The sample consisted of PBMCs. The rearrangement links TRBV10-3 to TRBJ2-7; 10 bases agree with TRBD2. The CDR3 DNA reads as TGTGCCATCAGGTATTCTAGCGGGAGAAGGGAGCAGTACTTC. Its protein is CAIRYSSGRREQYF.